The rows below give T cell receptor beta chains drawn from one sample of a study of shared clonotypes between healthy human individuals. Profiled with immunoSEQ multiplex PCR; TCRdb holds only in-frame clones, not every one. This table holds more than 2 million clones, approximately 94% found once. Sequencing was carried out using naive CD4+ T cells sorted from blood. The receptors come from a young man in good health. CDR3s leave out the opening cysteine and the closing phenylalanine or tryptophan. The order of the fields is clone size, J gene, CDR3 length, V gene, CDR3 protein. Part of the rows lack a size; the others show once, few, many or a class for expanded clones.

clone size: -; J gene: TRBJ2-7; CDR3 length: 15; V gene: TRBV5-1; CDR3 protein: ASSPDFTLAPPLEQY
clone size: -; J gene: TRBJ2-7; CDR3 length: 14; V gene: TRBV9; CDR3 protein: ASSVGGTASAYEQY
clone size: -; J gene: TRBJ2-3; CDR3 length: 13; V gene: TRBV7-9; CDR3 protein: ASSGQGSSTDTQY
clone size: -; J gene: TRBJ1-2; CDR3 length: 11; V gene: TRBV5-1; CDR3 protein: ASSLAQYYGYT
clone size: -; J gene: TRBJ1-2; CDR3 length: 13; V gene: TRBV27; CDR3 protein: ASSLFPGSNYGYT
clone size: few; J gene: TRBJ2-7; CDR3 length: 13; V gene: TRBV5-6; CDR3 protein: ASSPGGGAAYEQY
clone size: -; J gene: TRBJ1-2; CDR3 length: 8; V gene: TRBV20-1; CDR3 protein: SLGAGGYT
clone size: -; J gene: TRBJ2-5; CDR3 length: 13; V gene: TRBV7-9; CDR3 protein: ASSPSLAGGETQY
clone size: -; J gene: TRBJ2-5; CDR3 length: 10; V gene: TRBV28; CDR3 protein: ASSRGLPAQY
clone size: -; J gene: TRBJ2-7; CDR3 length: 13; V gene: TRBV21-1; CDR3 protein: ASSKAGGDDYEQY
clone size: -; J gene: TRBJ2-3; CDR3 length: 14; V gene: TRBV4-2; CDR3 protein: ASSARTSGGLDTQY
clone size: -; J gene: TRBJ1-1; CDR3 length: 13; V gene: TRBV4-1; CDR3 protein: ASSVGLVGTAEAF
clone size: -; J gene: TRBJ2-7; CDR3 length: 13; V gene: TRBV2; CDR3 protein: ASGAFRAASGEQY
clone size: -; J gene: TRBJ2-7; CDR3 length: 13; V gene: TRBV5-4; CDR3 protein: ASSLDSTWSGEQY
clone size: -; J gene: TRBJ2-5; CDR3 length: 12; V gene: TRBV28; CDR3 protein: ASTFPGGSETQY
clone size: -; J gene: TRBJ1-2; CDR3 length: 12; V gene: TRBV2; CDR3 protein: ASSAIGTASGYT
clone size: -; J gene: TRBJ2-2; CDR3 length: 13; V gene: TRBV18; CDR3 protein: ASSPPVRDTGELF
clone size: few; J gene: TRBJ2-3; CDR3 length: 10; V gene: TRBV2; CDR3 protein: ASKPSTDTQY
clone size: once; J gene: TRBJ1-2; CDR3 length: 14; V gene: TRBV4-1; CDR3 protein: ASSQDLGTDSYGYT
clone size: -; J gene: TRBJ2-1; CDR3 length: 13; V gene: TRBV4-2; CDR3 protein: ASSLPGLEFNEQF
clone size: -; J gene: TRBJ2-1; CDR3 length: 10; V gene: TRBV29-1; CDR3 protein: SVEVSNNEQF
clone size: -; J gene: TRBJ2-3; CDR3 length: 14; V gene: TRBV30; CDR3 protein: AWSMGTLTDRDTQY
clone size: -; J gene: TRBJ2-3; CDR3 length: 13; V gene: TRBV25-1; CDR3 protein: ASSKGSGGVDTQY
clone size: once; J gene: TRBJ2-5; CDR3 length: 14; V gene: TRBV5-6; CDR3 protein: ASSAGVHGRGETQY
clone size: -; J gene: TRBJ2-7; CDR3 length: 12; V gene: TRBV7-9; CDR3 protein: ASSSTQGAYEQY
clone size: -; J gene: TRBJ1-2; CDR3 length: 15; V gene: TRBV4-1; CDR3 protein: ASSQDPDNRLHYGYT
clone size: -; J gene: TRBJ2-7; CDR3 length: 12; V gene: TRBV11-2; CDR3 protein: ASSLGGPSYEQY
clone size: once; J gene: TRBJ2-7; CDR3 length: 13; V gene: TRBV18; CDR3 protein: ASSPAQTTFHEQY
clone size: -; J gene: TRBJ2-7; CDR3 length: 14; V gene: TRBV6-5; CDR3 protein: ASSYSLAGSSYEQY
clone size: -; J gene: TRBJ2-7; CDR3 length: 11; V gene: TRBV2; CDR3 protein: ASSGQVGTEQY
clone size: -; J gene: TRBJ1-3; CDR3 length: 10; V gene: TRBV30; CDR3 protein: AWSLIGNTIY
clone size: -; J gene: TRBJ2-5; CDR3 length: 12; V gene: TRBV5-4; CDR3 protein: ASSLQGAGETQY
clone size: -; J gene: TRBJ1-2; CDR3 length: 13; V gene: TRBV5-1; CDR3 protein: ASSLEAGTSYGYT
clone size: -; J gene: TRBJ1-1; CDR3 length: 13; V gene: TRBV6-4; CDR3 protein: ASRIQATKNTEAF
clone size: -; J gene: TRBJ2-2; CDR3 length: 12; V gene: TRBV7-8; CDR3 protein: ASSSGTSSGELF
clone size: -; J gene: TRBJ1-4; CDR3 length: 12; V gene: TRBV5-1; CDR3 protein: ASSLREGNEKLF
clone size: once; J gene: TRBJ2-1; CDR3 length: 14; V gene: TRBV5-1; CDR3 protein: ASSLASDRAYNEQF
clone size: -; J gene: TRBJ2-7; CDR3 length: 13; V gene: TRBV7-2; CDR3 protein: ASSTRTESLARQY
clone size: -; J gene: TRBJ2-7; CDR3 length: 12; V gene: TRBV6-1; CDR3 protein: ASMGTANSYEQY
clone size: -; J gene: TRBJ2-3; CDR3 length: 11; V gene: TRBV5-1; CDR3 protein: ASSLGSTDTQY
clone size: -; J gene: TRBJ1-2; CDR3 length: 15; V gene: TRBV10-3; CDR3 protein: AISGGQGKGGNYGYT
clone size: -; J gene: TRBJ1-3; CDR3 length: 14; V gene: TRBV18; CDR3 protein: ASSPNLQGPGNTIY
clone size: -; J gene: TRBJ2-2; CDR3 length: 10; V gene: TRBV5-6; CDR3 protein: ASSLVLRELF
clone size: -; J gene: TRBJ1-5; CDR3 length: 11; V gene: TRBV10-3; CDR3 protein: AISEDRSQPQH
clone size: -; J gene: TRBJ2-2; CDR3 length: 12; V gene: TRBV13; CDR3 protein: ASSLRANTGELF
clone size: -; J gene: TRBJ1-2; CDR3 length: 11; V gene: TRBV27; CDR3 protein: ASSLLTGPGYT
clone size: -; J gene: TRBJ2-7; CDR3 length: 12; V gene: TRBV28; CDR3 protein: ASRLPGGENEQY
clone size: -; J gene: TRBJ2-1; CDR3 length: 14; V gene: TRBV10-3; CDR3 protein: AISDLGTNTYNEQF
clone size: -; J gene: TRBJ1-6; CDR3 length: 12; V gene: TRBV7-2; CDR3 protein: ASSFPRVGSPLH
clone size: -; J gene: TRBJ1-2; CDR3 length: 10; V gene: TRBV28; CDR3 protein: ASSFLTGGDT
clone size: -; J gene: TRBJ2-5; CDR3 length: 12; V gene: TRBV7-2; CDR3 protein: ASSTGGQVETQY
clone size: -; J gene: TRBJ1-6; CDR3 length: 14; V gene: TRBV5-4; CDR3 protein: ASSPDTGSYNSPLH
clone size: once; J gene: TRBJ2-1; CDR3 length: 15; V gene: TRBV25-1; CDR3 protein: ASRLRAELSGYNEQF
clone size: -; J gene: TRBJ2-7; CDR3 length: 12; V gene: TRBV6-6; CDR3 protein: ASSLAGGFYEQY